Shown below are 18 T cell receptor beta chains from a single sample sequenced in a study of blood T cell repertoires in COVID-19. Repertoires were generated with immunoSEQ multiplex PCR, while TCRdb's copy carries only in-frame clones and drops some. The sample lists around 180,000 clones, roughly three quarters occurring once. Sample: peripheral blood. The receptor set was obtained from an elderly woman with COVID-19, enrolled during active disease.

This chain connects TRBV11-2 to TRBJ1-1; D uncertain. V lost 7 bases, J lost 0 bases, and 9 bases lay in between. Germline CDR1 SGHAT, CDR2 FQNNGV. The CDR3 loop spans 13 amino acids. The CDR3 region has the DNA TGTGCCAGCACTCCTTTTGTGAACACTGAAGCTTTCTTT. This translates into CASTPFVNTEAFF. Full variable domain (outside the CDR3, taken from reference TRBV11-2 and TRBJ1-1): EAGVAQSPRYKIIEKRQSVAFWCNPISGHATLYWYQQILGQGPKLLIQFQNNGVVDDSQLPKDRFSAERLKGVDSTLKIQPAKLEDSAVYLCASTPFVNTEAFFGQGTRLTVV.

The chain couples TRBV5-6 to TRBJ2-5; 7 bases are shared with TRBD1. Germline-derived CDR1 and CDR2 are SGHDT and YYEEEE. This CDR3 has 14 amino acids. V was clipped by 4 bases and J by 3 bases; unmatched bases: 6. The CDR3 coding sequence is TGTGCCAGCAGCCTGGACAGGACCGAAGAGACCCAGTACTTC. The encoded protein is CASSLDRTEETQYF.

The table lists this clone with a count of one. This chain connects TRBV5-1 to TRBJ2-5; maybe TRBD2 (7 bases). The CDR3 covers 13 residues. The germline gives CDR1 SGHRS, CDR2 YFSETQ. Trimming removed 4 bases at V and 5 bases at J, with 12 bases between. The chain's CDR3 is CASSPGGGETQYF. The CDR3 nucleotides read TGCGCCAGCAGCCCGGGGGGCGGGGAGACCCAGTACTTC. The entire variable domain, with the rest obtained from reference TRBV5-1 and TRBJ2-5, is as follows: KAGVTQTPRYLIKTRGQQVTLSCSPISGHRSVSWYQQTPGQGLQFLFEYFSETQRNKGNFPGRFSGRQFSNSRSEMNVSTLELGDSALYLCASSPGGGETQYFGPGTRLLVL.

The rearrangement links TRBV7-9 to TRBJ2-7; 9 bases match TRBD1. J gave up 0 bases and V 4 bases, and 7 bases lay outside the gene matches. The CDR3 is 16 residues long. Germline CDR1 SEHNR, CDR2 FQNEAQ (reference sequence). The CDR3 loop is CASSSTGTGHSYEQYF. The DNA for the CDR3 is TGTGCCAGCAGCTCTACCGGGACAGGGCACTCCTACGAGCAGTACTTC. The full variable domain, completed using reference TRBV7-9 and TRBJ2-7, is DTGVSQNPRHKITKRGQNVTFRCDPISEHNRLYWYRQTLGQGPEFLTYFQNEAQLEKSRLLSDRFSAERPKGSFSTLEIQRTEQGDSAMYLCASSSTGTGHSYEQYFGPGTRLTVT.

This chain joins TRBV9 and TRBJ2-7, with D hard to call. This CDR3 comprises 14 residues. Germline loops: CDR1 SGDLS, CDR2 YYNGEE. Trimming removed 0 bases from V and 0 bases from J, with 7 bases in between. For the CDR3, the DNA is TGTGCCAGCAGCGTAGGGCAGTCCTCCTACGAGCAGTACTTC. It specifies CASSVGQSSYEQYF.

The rearrangement joins TRBV3-1 (or the pseudogene TRBV3-2) to TRBJ1-4; D may be TRBD1 (5 bases). Germline CDR1 and CDR2: LGHDT and YNNKEL (reference sequence). The length of the CDR3 is 15 residues. Trimming took off 0 bases at V and 7 bases at J, with 12 bases between the two ends. The CDR3, as DNA: TGTGCCAGCAGCCAAGACGGGGGGGATCGTGAAAAACTGTTTTTT. Amino acids: CASSQDGGDREKLFF.

The rearrangement joins TRBV5-6 to TRBJ2-1; D is possibly TRBD1 (5 bases). CDR3 length: 14 residues. Germline CDR1 reads SGHDT; CDR2 reads YYEEEE. V lost 0 bases and J lost 6, with 10 bases in between. The CDR3 DNA reads as TGTGCCAGCAGCTTGGCAGGGATCACCAATGAGCAGTTCTTC. Translated: CASSLAGITNEQFF.

This clone was recorded only once. This chain joins TRBV27 and TRBJ1-2; D uncertain. CDR3 length equals 15 residues. Germline V gene lookup returns CDR1 MNHEY and CDR2 SMNVEV (reference sequence). The V end lost 3 bases, the J end lost 3 bases, and 14 bases lay between the germline ends. The CDR3 nucleotides are TGTGCCAGCAGTTTCGTGGGCAGCTCTTACTATGGCTACACCTTC. The encoded protein is CASSFVGSSYYGYTF.

The CDR3 reads CASSQEGGLNTEAFF. CDR3 coding DNA: TGCGCCAGCAGCCAAGAAGGGGGCCTGAACACTGAAGCTTTCTTT. The chain has TRBV4-1 and TRBJ1-1, with 7 bases aligning to TRBD1. From germline, CDR1 is MGHRA and CDR2 YSYEKL. V was clipped by 0 bases and J by 0 bases; unmatched bases: 1. The CDR3 length is 15 residues.

The chain links TRBV6-1 to TRBJ1-4, with TRBD1 identical over 8 bases. Per the germline V gene, CDR1 is MNHNS and CDR2 is SASEGT. The CDR3 is 18 residues long. V lost 4 bases to trimming and J lost 8 bases; unmatched junction nucleotides: 18. The CDR3, as DNA: TGTGCCAGCAGTGTTTGGGCCCGAGCCGGGACAGGATTGGAAAAACTGTTTTTT. Protein product: CASSVWARAGTGLEKLFF.

This chain uses TRBV19 with TRBJ2-3, with 7 bases matching TRBD1. Losses at the gene ends were 4 bases for V and 2 bases for J; bases not matched to a gene: 3. Germline V gene data show CDR1 as LNHDA and CDR2 as SQIVND (reference sequence). The CDR3 sequence is 14 residues long. CDR3 sequence: CASSTTGDTDTQYF. CDR3 nucleotides: TGTGCCAGTAGTACTACAGGGGACACAGATACGCAGTATTTT.

J is TRBJ2-3 and V is TRBV3-1 (or the pseudogene TRBV3-2); D not resolved. V was cut by 4 bases and J by 5 bases, with 13 bases left in between. Germline loops: CDR1 LGHDT, CDR2 YNNKEL (reference sequence). This CDR3 is 14 amino acids long. The CDR3 loop is CASSPRELQDTQYF. CDR3 nucleotides: TGTGCCAGCAGCCCCCGCGAGCTGCAAGATACGCAGTATTTT.

The J gene is TRBJ2-5, the V gene TRBV13, with 14 bases fitting TRBD2. The CDR3 consists of 18 residues. V lost 3 bases and J lost 2; bases outside the gene matches: 8. Germline assignment: CDR1 PRHDT and CDR2 FYEKMQ (reference sequence). The CDR3 nucleotides read TGTGCCAGCAGCTTGGACGGGACTAGCGGGAGAGGGCAAGAGACCCAGTACTTC. Translating it yields CASSLDGTSGRGQETQYF.

The chain has TRBV28 and TRBJ2-7; 11 bases agree with TRBD2. CDR3 length equals 16 residues. V dropped 6 bases and J dropped 7; count of bases not matched to a gene: 14. Germline V gene data show CDR1 as MDHEN and CDR2 as SYDVKM. CDR3 sequence reads: CASSTFWLAGGWEQYF. Written as DNA, the CDR3 is TGTGCCAGCAGCACCTTCTGGCTAGCGGGAGGTTGGGAGCAGTACTTC.

The chain combines TRBV7-2 with TRBJ2-1, with 9 bases fitting TRBD2. V was clipped by 1 base and J by 5 bases; unmatched bases: 6. Germline values: CDR1 SGHTA, CDR2 FQGNSA. The CDR3 extends over 16 amino acids. The CDR3 nucleotides are TGTGCCAGCAGCTTAGGTGGAGCGGGGGGCCACAATGAGCAGTTCTTC. Its translation is CASSLGGAGGHNEQFF.

The CDR3 DNA is TGTGCCAGCAGTGAGGCCGGCGGCACTGAAGCTTTCTTT. Translation gives CASSEAGGTEAFF. The chain recombines TRBV2 with TRBJ1-1; D gene ambiguous. The CDR3 has 13 residues. CDR1 and CDR2 (germline): SNHLY, FYNNEI. V was trimmed by 3 bases and J by 4 bases, leaving 9 bases between them.

This clone appeared once. The V call is TRBV3-1 (or the pseudogene TRBV3-2), the J call TRBJ1-2, with TRBD1 identical over 7 bases. The V gene end was trimmed by 8 bases and the J gene end by 4 bases; junction bases not matched to a gene: 7. Looked up from germline, CDR1 is LGHDT and CDR2 is YNNKEL (reference sequence). This CDR3 is 13 amino acids long. The CDR3 here is CASGIRDSYGYTF. The CDR3 DNA follows: TGTGCCAGCGGGATCAGGGACAGCTATGGCTACACCTTC.

The CDR3 coding sequence is TGCGCCAGCAGCTTAACAGTAGATACGCAGTATTTT. Translating it yields CASSLTVDTQYF. The chain uses TRBV5-1 and TRBJ2-3; D not certain. The germline V gene has CDR1 SGHRS and CDR2 YFSETQ. The germline V and J ends were trimmed by 2 bases and 5 bases, with 6 bases remaining between them. The CDR3 has 12 amino acids.